The present T cell receptor (beta chain) was sequenced within a study of PD-1 blockade in classical Hodgkin lymphoma. Autologous stem cell transplantation was followed by relapse in every patient, and brentuximab vedotin exposure varied. The germline CDR1 and CDR2 sequences are MNHEY and SVGAGI. The CDR3 sequence is 15 residues long. Trimming took off 2 bases at V and 6 bases at J, with 15 bases between the two ends. Sequencing was performed with immunoSEQ multiplex PCR; in TCRdb, only in-frame clones are kept and a portion is missing. The sample contains about 13,000 clones, around 77% of which appear only once. There are a few counts of this clone.

Material: peripheral blood mononuclear cells (PBMCs), obtained at baseline. The chain uses TRBV6-5 and TRBJ2-3; D not certain. This clonotype was obtained from a human donor with classical Hodgkin lymphoma. CDR3 loop: CASSYTTPWWDTQYF. CDR3 DNA: TGTGCCAGCAGTTACACGACCCCATGGTGGGATACGCAGTATTTT.